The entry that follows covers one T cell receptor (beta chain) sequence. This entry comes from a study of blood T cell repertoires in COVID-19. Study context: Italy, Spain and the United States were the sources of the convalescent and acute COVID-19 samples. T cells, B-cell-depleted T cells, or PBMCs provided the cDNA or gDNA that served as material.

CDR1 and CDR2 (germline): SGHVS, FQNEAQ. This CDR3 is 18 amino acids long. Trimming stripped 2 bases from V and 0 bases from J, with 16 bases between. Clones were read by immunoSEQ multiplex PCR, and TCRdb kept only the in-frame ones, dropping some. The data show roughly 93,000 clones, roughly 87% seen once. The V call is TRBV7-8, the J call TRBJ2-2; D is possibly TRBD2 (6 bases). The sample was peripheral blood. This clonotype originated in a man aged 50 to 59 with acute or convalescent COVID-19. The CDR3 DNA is TGTGCCAGCAGCTTAATGGGGGGACTGGCCGCGAACACCGGGGAGCTGTTTTTT. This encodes CASSLMGGLAANTGELFF. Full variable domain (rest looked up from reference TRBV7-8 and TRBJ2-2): GAGVSQSPRYKVAKRGQDVALRCDPISGHVSLFWYQQALGQGPEFLTYFQNEAQLDKSGLPSDRFFAERPEGSVSTLKIQRTQQEDSAVYLCASSLMGGLAANTGELFFGEGSRLTVL.